These T cell receptor beta chains were read from a single sample in a study of shared clonotypes between healthy human individuals. The assay was immunoSEQ multiplex PCR, and TCRdb's table has in-frame clones only and misses some. This table holds some 2,000,000 clones, more than 90% found once. What was sequenced was naive CD4+ T cells sorted from blood. The receptor source for this set is a man between 18 and 35 years old in good health. The CDR3 runs from the conserved cysteine through the conserved F or W. D genes are given only for firm matches. A row's size may be missing; if present it is once, few, many or a size class.

CDR3: CASSQPGRGSGADTQYF
DNA: TGCGCCAGCAGCCAACCAGGTCGCGGGAGTGGGGCAGATACGCAGTATTTT
D: TRBD2
J: TRBJ2-3
V: TRBV4-3
size: once

CDR3: CASRFRGRYTEAFF
DNA: TGTGCCAGCAGGTTCCGCGGGAGGTACACTGAAGCTTTCTTT
D: NA
J: TRBJ1-1
V: TRBV27
size: NA

CDR3: CASAQLAGDEQYF
DNA: TGCGCCAGCGCCCAACTAGCGGGAGACGAGCAGTACTTC
D: TRBD2
J: TRBJ2-7
V: TRBV5-1
size: NA

CDR3: CSVGLEQSYGHTF
DNA: TGCAGCGTTGGGTTAGAACAATCTTATGGCCACACCTTC
D: NA
J: TRBJ1-2
V: TRBV29-1
size: NA

CDR3: CARSLRDRARDTEAFF
DNA: TGTGCCAGAAGCTTGCGAGACAGGGCAAGGGACACTGAAGCTTTCTTT
D: TRBD1
J: TRBJ1-1
V: TRBV5-3
size: NA

CDR3: CASSPDSGTGVGGYTF
DNA: TGTGCCAGCTCACCCGACTCGGGGACAGGGGTCGGAGGCTACACCTTC
D: TRBD1
J: TRBJ1-2
V: TRBV18
size: NA

CDR3: CASKEEQGLLGANVLTF
DNA: TGCGCCAGCAAGGAAGAACAGGGACTACTGGGGGCCAACGTCCTGACTTTC
D: NA
J: TRBJ2-6
V: TRBV5-1
size: NA

CDR3: CASSPTGAADTQYF
DNA: TGTGCCAGCTCACCCACAGGGGCGGCAGATACGCAGTATTTT
D: TRBD1
J: TRBJ2-3
V: TRBV18
size: NA

CDR3: CASIRGANEKLFF
DNA: TGTGCCAGCATACGGGGGGCAAATGAAAAACTGTTTTTT
D: NA
J: TRBJ1-4
V: TRBV28
size: NA

CDR3: CASSMSGAGSYEQYF
DNA: TGTGCCAGTAGTATGTCAGGTGCGGGCTCCTACGAGCAGTACTTC
D: NA
J: TRBJ2-7
V: TRBV19
size: NA

CDR3: CAINNRGDSTDTQYF
DNA: TGTGCCATCAATAATAGAGGAGATAGCACAGATACGCAGTATTTT
D: NA
J: TRBJ2-3
V: TRBV10-3
size: NA

CDR3: CASSSASNYGYTF
DNA: TGCGCCAGCAGCTCAGCTTCTAACTATGGCTACACCTTC
D: NA
J: TRBJ1-2
V: TRBV5-1
size: NA

CDR3: CASSLAPGRVNTGELFF
DNA: TGCGCCAGCAGCCTAGCTCCGGGGAGGGTGAACACCGGGGAGCTGTTTTTT
D: TRBD2
J: TRBJ2-2
V: TRBV4-1
size: NA

CDR3: CASSSPTGENSYEQYF
DNA: TGTGCCAGCAGTTCCCCCACAGGGGAAAACTCTTACGAGCAGTACTTC
D: TRBD1
J: TRBJ2-7
V: TRBV6-6
size: few

CDR3: CASSPGVNYGYTF
DNA: TGTGCCAGCAGCCCTGGAGTCAACTATGGCTACACCTTC
D: NA
J: TRBJ1-2
V: TRBV5-5
size: NA

CDR3: CAISELRAGVEYGYTF
DNA: TGTGCCATCAGTGAGTTACGGGCAGGGGTGGAGTATGGCTACACCTTC
D: NA
J: TRBJ1-2
V: TRBV10-3
size: NA

CDR3: CASGPGQLYNEQFF
DNA: TGTGCTAGTGGACCCGGACAGTTATACAATGAGCAGTTCTTC
D: NA
J: TRBJ2-1
V: TRBV12-5
size: NA

CDR3: CASSDRSGPSYEQYF
DNA: TGTGCCAGCAGCGATCGGAGCGGGCCGTCCTACGAGCAGTACTTC
D: NA
J: TRBJ2-7
V: TRBV7-2
size: NA

CDR3: CASSEQGISGNTIYF
DNA: TGTGCCAGCAGTGAACAGGGGATCTCTGGAAACACCATATATTTT
D: NA
J: TRBJ1-3
V: TRBV6-1
size: NA

CDR3: CAISSKGGDGYTF
DNA: TGTGCCATCAGTAGTAAGGGAGGAGATGGCTACACCTTC
D: NA
J: TRBJ1-2
V: TRBV10-3
size: NA

CDR3: CASSMNQETQYF
DNA: TGCGCCAGCAGCATGAACCAAGAGACCCAGTACTTC
D: NA
J: TRBJ2-5
V: TRBV5-1
size: NA

CDR3: CASSYSTAEYEQYF
DNA: TGTGCCAGCAGTTACTCGACAGCCGAGTACGAGCAGTACTTC
D: NA
J: TRBJ2-7
V: TRBV6-5
size: NA

CDR3: CAISGGPPTVGETQYF
DNA: TGTGCCATCAGTGGGGGACCCCCAACGGTAGGGGAGACCCAGTACTTC
D: NA
J: TRBJ2-5
V: TRBV10-3
size: NA

CDR3: CASSGPGQGNTEAFF
DNA: TGTGCCAGCAGTGGACCGGGACAGGGCAACACTGAAGCTTTCTTT
D: TRBD1
J: TRBJ1-1
V: TRBV2
size: once

CDR3: CASIGRGSQETQYF
DNA: TGTGCCAGTATCGGGCGGGGCTCCCAAGAGACCCAGTACTTC
D: NA
J: TRBJ2-5
V: TRBV19
size: NA

CDR3: CASRLSGTYEQYF
DNA: TGTGCCAGTCGACTATCCGGGACGTACGAGCAGTACTTC
D: NA
J: TRBJ2-7
V: TRBV6-1
size: NA

CDR3: CASSGTGYEKLFF
DNA: TGTGCCAGTAGTGGGACAGGGTATGAAAAACTGTTTTTT
D: TRBD1
J: TRBJ1-4
V: TRBV6-5
size: NA

CDR3: CASSADRGEQYF
DNA: TGTGCCAGCAGTGCTGACAGGGGAGAGCAGTACTTC
D: TRBD1
J: TRBJ2-7
V: TRBV28
size: NA

CDR3: CAIGGQDSYEQYF
DNA: TGTGCCATCGGAGGGCAGGATTCCTACGAGCAGTACTTC
D: NA
J: TRBJ2-7
V: TRBV10-3
size: NA

CDR3: CASSTGGSNTGELFF
DNA: TGTGCCAGCAGTACAGGGGGCTCGAACACCGGGGAGCTGTTTTTT
D: TRBD1
J: TRBJ2-2
V: TRBV2
size: NA

CDR3: CASSEARADSYEQYF
DNA: TGTGCCAGCAGTGAAGCTAGGGCGGACTCCTACGAGCAGTACTTC
D: NA
J: TRBJ2-7
V: TRBV6-1
size: NA

CDR3: CATSKGGSSTDTQYF
DNA: TGTGCCACCTCGAAAGGGGGGTCTAGCACAGATACGCAGTATTTT
D: NA
J: TRBJ2-3
V: TRBV6-1
size: NA

CDR3: CASSPRGSYKGEQYF
DNA: TGTGCCAGCAGCCCCCGTGGGAGTTATAAGGGAGAGCAGTACTTC
D: NA
J: TRBJ2-7
V: TRBV9
size: NA

CDR3: CASSEALGNTIYF
DNA: TGTGCCAGCAGTGAAGCGCTAGGAAACACCATATATTTT
D: NA
J: TRBJ1-3
V: TRBV6-1
size: NA

CDR3: CASHQQGADGYTF
DNA: TGTGCCAGCCATCAACAGGGGGCGGATGGCTACACCTTC
D: TRBD1
J: TRBJ1-2
V: TRBV5-4
size: NA

CDR3: CASTWTGGSDTQYF
DNA: TGTGCCAGCACTTGGACAGGGGGCTCAGATACGCAGTATTTT
D: TRBD1
J: TRBJ2-3
V: TRBV6-1
size: once

CDR3: CASSRQKTSGSTDTQYF
DNA: TGTGCCAGCAGCCGACAGAAGACTAGCGGTAGCACAGATACGCAGTATTTT
D: TRBD2
J: TRBJ2-3
V: TRBV25-1
size: NA

CDR3: CASSLRGDEQFF
DNA: TGTGCCAGCAGCCTTAGGGGAGATGAGCAGTTCTTC
D: NA
J: TRBJ2-1
V: TRBV7-9
size: once

CDR3: CASSGEGNQPQHF
DNA: TGTGCCAGCAGCGGGGAGGGCAATCAGCCCCAGCATTTT
D: NA
J: TRBJ1-5
V: TRBV6-1
size: NA

CDR3: CASRQFLGNQPQHF
DNA: TGCGCCAGCAGACAGTTTCTGGGAAATCAGCCCCAGCATTTT
D: NA
J: TRBJ1-5
V: TRBV4-1
size: NA

CDR3: CASSVDLAGGPNEQFF
DNA: TGTGCCAGCAGCGTAGATCTAGCGGGAGGGCCGAATGAGCAGTTCTTC
D: TRBD2
J: TRBJ2-1
V: TRBV9
size: NA

CDR3: CASSPVGVPWRPQHF
DNA: TGTGCCAGCAGTCCTGTCGGGGTCCCCTGGAGGCCCCAGCATTTT
D: NA
J: TRBJ1-5
V: TRBV28
size: NA

CDR3: CASSPRGGTEETQYF
DNA: TGTGCCAGCAGCCCACGGGGGGGGACCGAGGAGACCCAGTACTTC
D: TRBD2
J: TRBJ2-5
V: TRBV7-9
size: NA

CDR3: CASSRQGQGLDTIYF
DNA: TGTGCCAGCAGCCGACAAGGACAGGGGTTGGACACCATATATTTT
D: TRBD1
J: TRBJ1-3
V: TRBV5-6
size: NA

CDR3: CASSPGTSGSTDTQYF
DNA: TGTGCCAGCAGCCCAGGGACTAGCGGCAGCACAGATACGCAGTATTTT
D: TRBD2
J: TRBJ2-3
V: TRBV7-9
size: NA

CDR3: CASSLWRDRWETQYF
DNA: TGTGCCAGCAGCTTGTGGCGGGACCGCTGGGAGACCCAGTACTTC
D: NA
J: TRBJ2-5
V: TRBV7-8
size: once